The 8 T cell receptor beta chains listed next were all sequenced from one sample in a study of CD8+ T cells in alopecia areata (dated by TCRdb to about 2018). The sample's time point label, in plain terms: around 28 days on oral tofacitinib. In light of the paper, this sample's treatment or condition label describes: oral pan-JAK inhibitor, 5-10 mg twice daily. The library was generated by the immunoSEQ multiplex PCR assay. For TCR sequencing, RNA was extracted from every sample and reverse transcribed into cDNA to serve as template. The table comes from immuneACCESS by way of TCRdb, which keeps in-frame sequences with V and J called. Part of the clones is missing from these tables; in studies checked, under half for an unresolved V gene and the rest for unknown reasons. This sample has about 42,000 clones in its table, and about two thirds of those were observed once. The leading ten clones occupy about a fifth of the sample.

Sequenced here: CD8+ T cells sorted from blood, sampled at week 4, from a patient treated with tofacitinib. The receptors originated from a human donor with alopecia areata.

The genes are TRBV27 and TRBJ2-7, with 10 bases that match TRBD2. Germline V gene sequence: CDR1 MNHEY, CDR2 SMNVEV (reference sequence). The CDR3 loop spans 15 amino acids. V lost 5 bases and J lost 0; bases outside the gene matches: 4. DNA for the CDR3: TGTGCCAGCAGTGTGGGACTAGCGCTCTCCTACGAGCAGTACTTC. Amino acid sequence: CASSVGLALSYEQYF.

This rearrangement joins TRBV13 to TRBJ1-2, with D tentatively TRBD1 (5 bases). This CDR3 is built from 15 residues. CDR1 and CDR2 (germline): PRHDT, FYEKMQ (reference sequence). V was clipped by 0 bases and J by 6 bases, with 14 bases between them. The CDR3 DNA is TGTGCCAGCAGCTTAGGGTTTGGGGGAGGGAATGGCTACACCTTC. It codes for CASSLGFGGGNGYTF.

This clone was observed a few times. This sequence joins TRBV10-3 and TRBJ2-6; D remains ambiguous. The length of the CDR3 is 17 residues. V shed 4 bases and J shed 0 bases, with 13 bases lying between them. CDR1 ENHRY and CDR2 SYGVKD come from the germline V gene. The CDR3 sequence is CAISVTQTSSGANVLTF. The CDR3 region has the DNA TGTGCCATCAGTGTTACCCAGACTTCCTCTGGGGCCAACGTCCTGACTTTC.

V and J are TRBV28 and TRBJ1-5; a possible D gene is TRBD1 (6 bases). The CDR3 is made up of 14 amino acids. Trimming removed 6 bases from V and 5 bases from J, with 14 bases in between. Germline loops: CDR1 MDHEN, CDR2 SYDVKM. This CDR3 is CASRVQGRHQPQHF. The DNA for the CDR3 is TGTGCCAGCAGGGTACAGGGTCGCCATCAGCCCCAGCATTTT.

The rearrangement links TRBV2 to TRBJ2-1; D gene uncertain. This CDR3 is built from 15 residues. The V gene's germline CDR1 is SNHLY and CDR2 FYNNEI. Trimming stripped 3 bases from V and 0 bases from J, with 9 bases between. The CDR3 loop reads CASSESGSSYNEQFF. CDR3 DNA: TGTGCCAGCAGTGAGTCAGGAAGCTCCTACAATGAGCAGTTCTTC. Full variable domain (outside the CDR3, taken from reference TRBV2 and TRBJ2-1): EPEVTQTPSHQVTQMGQEVILRCVPISNHLYFYWYRQILGQKVEFLVSFYNNEISEKSEIFDDQFSVERPDGSNFTLKIRSTKLEDSAMYFCASSESGSSYNEQFFGPGTRLTVL.

The chain uses TRBV9 and TRBJ1-6, with D perhaps TRBD1 (5 bases). V was clipped by 3 bases and J by 7 bases, with 11 bases between them. CDR1 is SGDLS and CDR2 is YYNGEE in the germline V gene. The length of the CDR3 is 14 residues. Written as DNA, the CDR3 is TGTGCCAGCAGCGAGGGACGGAAAAATTCACCCCTCCACTTT. Its protein is CASSEGRKNSPLHF. Based on the CDR3 plus reference TRBV9 and TRBJ1-6, the full variable domain is DSGVTQTPKHLITATGQRVTLRCSPRSGDLSVYWYQQSLDQGLQFLIQYYNGEERAKGNILERFSAQQFPDLHSELNLSSLELGDSALYFCASSEGRKNSPLHFGNGTRLTVT.

V and J are TRBV13 and TRBJ2-5; 7 bases align to TRBD2. With 1 base clipped from V and 4 bases from J, the junction kept 0 bases outside the gene matches. The CDR3 has 13 amino acids. Germline assignment: CDR1 PRHDT and CDR2 FYEKMQ (reference sequence). In nucleotides, the CDR3 is TGTGCCAGCAGCTTAGCTAGCGGAGAGACCCAGTACTTC. It specifies CASSLASGETQYF.

The chain employs TRBV29-1 and TRBJ2-2; D is unclear. CDR1 and CDR2 from the germline V gene are SQVTM and ANQGSEA. Trimming stripped 2 bases from V and 2 bases from J, with 9 bases between. CDR3 size: 14 residues. The CDR3, as DNA: TGCAGCGTTGAATTTCAGGATAACACCGGGGAGCTGTTTTTT. This gives the protein CSVEFQDNTGELFF.